This TCR beta chain was captured by sequencing in a study of blood T cell repertoires in COVID-19. Study in general: Sources were T cells, B-cell-depleted T cells, or PBMCs; the material itself was cDNA or gDNA.

Sequencing was performed with immunoSEQ multiplex PCR; in TCRdb, only in-frame clones are kept and a portion is missing. The data contain about 240,000 clones, about 84% of them singletons. The sequence was obtained from a man older than 75 with acute or convalescent COVID-19. Material: peripheral blood.

The CDR3, as DNA: TGCGCCAGCAGCGCTACTAGATTACCGCAGTTCTTC. Translated: CASSATRLPQFF. This chain links TRBV5-1 with TRBJ2-1; maybe TRBD2 (5 bases). The CDR3 has 12 amino acids. Germline CDR1 is SGHRS and CDR2 is YFSETQ. The ends were cut back, 4 bases at V and 12 bases at J, with 14 bases in the middle.